The present T cell receptor (beta chain) was sequenced within a study of beta chain features in type 1 diabetes. Study-level points and caveats: PCR might favor shorter templates, equally in patients and controls. A moderate, significant TCRB CDR3 shortening appeared in type 1 diabetes across four CD4+ subsets. Whether HLA type influences TCRB rearrangement remained unresolved here. High-TCR-expressing cells could be over-represented by cDNA sequencing.

This clone turned up a few times. Its antigen is as yet unknown. The study reverse transcribed the entire isolated RNA, so it sequenced expressed TCRB transcripts. TCRdb keeps only in-frame clones here, not all; method: immunoSEQ multiplex PCR. The sample lists 310,000 or so clones, about 15% occurring once. Sorted cells reached over 95% purity in every population. The V gene end was trimmed by 2 bases and the J gene end by 7 bases; junction bases not matched to a gene: 6. Germline V gene data show CDR1 as SGHRS and CDR2 as YFSETQ. This CDR3 comprises 16 residues. The receptor was isolated from a man aged 18-30 years with type 1 diabetes. The chain links TRBV5-1 to TRBJ2-1; 13 bases agree with TRBD2. The sequenced sample was naive CD4+ T cells from blood. The CDR3 coding sequence is TGCGCCAGCAGCTTCCCGGGACTAGCGGGGTCTAATGAGCAGTTCTTC. This sequence encodes CASSFPGLAGSNEQFF.